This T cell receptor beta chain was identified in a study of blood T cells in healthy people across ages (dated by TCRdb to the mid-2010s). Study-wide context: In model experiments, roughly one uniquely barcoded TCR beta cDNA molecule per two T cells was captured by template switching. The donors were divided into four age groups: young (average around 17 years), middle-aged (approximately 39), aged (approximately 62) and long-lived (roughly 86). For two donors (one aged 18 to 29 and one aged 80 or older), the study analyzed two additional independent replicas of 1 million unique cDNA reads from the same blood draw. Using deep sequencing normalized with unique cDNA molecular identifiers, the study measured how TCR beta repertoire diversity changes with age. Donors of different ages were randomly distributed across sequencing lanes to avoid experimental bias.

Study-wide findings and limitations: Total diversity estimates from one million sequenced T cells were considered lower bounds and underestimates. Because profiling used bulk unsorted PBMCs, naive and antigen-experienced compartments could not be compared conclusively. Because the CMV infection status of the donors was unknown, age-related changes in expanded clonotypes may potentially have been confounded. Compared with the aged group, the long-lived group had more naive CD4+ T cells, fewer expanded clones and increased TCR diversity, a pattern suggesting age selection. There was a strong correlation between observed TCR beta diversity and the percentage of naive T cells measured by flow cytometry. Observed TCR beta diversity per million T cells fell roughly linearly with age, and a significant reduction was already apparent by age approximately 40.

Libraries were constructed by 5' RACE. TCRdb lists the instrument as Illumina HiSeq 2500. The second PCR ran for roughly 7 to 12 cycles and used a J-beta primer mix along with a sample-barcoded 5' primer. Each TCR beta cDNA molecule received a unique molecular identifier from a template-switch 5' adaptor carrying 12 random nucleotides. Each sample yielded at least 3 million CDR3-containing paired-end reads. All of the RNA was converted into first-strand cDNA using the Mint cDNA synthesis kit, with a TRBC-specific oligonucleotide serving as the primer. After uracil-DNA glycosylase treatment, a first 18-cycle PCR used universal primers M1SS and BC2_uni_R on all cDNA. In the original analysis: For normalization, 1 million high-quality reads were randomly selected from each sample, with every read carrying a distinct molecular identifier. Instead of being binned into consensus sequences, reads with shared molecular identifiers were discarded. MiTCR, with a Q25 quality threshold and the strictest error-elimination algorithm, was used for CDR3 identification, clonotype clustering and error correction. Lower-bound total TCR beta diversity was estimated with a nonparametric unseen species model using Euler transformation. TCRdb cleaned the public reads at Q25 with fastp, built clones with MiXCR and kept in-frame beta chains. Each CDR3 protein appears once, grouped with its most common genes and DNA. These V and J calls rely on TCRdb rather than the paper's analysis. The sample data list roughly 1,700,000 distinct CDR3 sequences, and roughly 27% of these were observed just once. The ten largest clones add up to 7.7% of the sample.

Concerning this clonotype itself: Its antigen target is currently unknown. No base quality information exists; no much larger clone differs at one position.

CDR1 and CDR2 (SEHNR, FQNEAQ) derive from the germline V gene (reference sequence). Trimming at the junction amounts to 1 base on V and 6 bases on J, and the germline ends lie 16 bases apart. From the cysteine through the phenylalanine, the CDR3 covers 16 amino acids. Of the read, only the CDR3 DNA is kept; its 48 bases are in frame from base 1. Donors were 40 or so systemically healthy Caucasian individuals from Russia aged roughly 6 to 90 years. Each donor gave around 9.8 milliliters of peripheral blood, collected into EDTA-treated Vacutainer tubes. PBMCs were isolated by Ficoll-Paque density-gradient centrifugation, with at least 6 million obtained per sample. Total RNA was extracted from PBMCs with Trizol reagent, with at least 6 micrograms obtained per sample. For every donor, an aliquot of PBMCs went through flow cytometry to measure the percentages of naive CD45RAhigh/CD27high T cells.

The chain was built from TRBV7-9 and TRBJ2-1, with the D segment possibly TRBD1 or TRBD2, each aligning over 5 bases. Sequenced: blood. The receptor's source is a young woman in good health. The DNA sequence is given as TGTGCCAGCAGCTTAGAGGGTACACGGGGCGCCAATGAGCAGTTCTTC. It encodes CASSLEGTRGANEQFF.